The rows below give T cell receptor beta chains drawn from one sample of a study of shared clonotypes between healthy human individuals. Using immunoSEQ multiplex PCR, the repertoire was profiled, and TCRdb retains in-frame clones only, with some absent. Among about 960,000 clones listed, 76% were seen once. The sample comprised memory CD4+ T cells sorted from blood. Every receptor here comes from a young man in good health. Each CDR3 is given with its conserved first and last residue. Each record gives: clone size, D gene, J gene, V gene, CDR3 length, CDR3 DNA, CDR3 protein. A D gene is named only where the DNA matches it firmly. Size tells how often a clone was seen (once, few, many) or the class of an expanded clone, and some rows leave it out.

-,TRBD1,TRBJ1-1,TRBV19,15,TGTGCCAGTAACCCCCGACAGGGATTGAACACTGAAGCTTTCTTT,CASNPRQGLNTEAFF
-,-,TRBJ1-1,TRBV5-1,14,TGCGCCAGCAGCCCCAGAGGACTGGGTACTGAAGCTTTCTTT,CASSPRGLGTEAFF
once,-,TRBJ2-2,TRBV5-5,15,TGTGCCAGCACCGAGGGCAGTACTAACACCGGGGAGCTGTTTTTT,CASTEGSTNTGELFF
-,TRBD2,TRBJ2-7,TRBV18,14,TGTGCCAGCTCACTCTCGGGGGGGGCCAGGGAGCAGTACTTC,CASSLSGGAREQYF
-,TRBD1,TRBJ2-7,TRBV19,13,TGTGCCAGTAGCGAAGGAAACAGGGGTCAGCAGTACTTC,CASSEGNRGQQYF
-,TRBD1,TRBJ1-2,TRBV5-4,12,TGTGCCAGCAGCGATGACAGGGGTGGCTACACCTTC,CASSDDRGGYTF
-,TRBD1,TRBJ1-6,TRBV7-2,15,TGTGCCAGCAGCTTGGGACAGGGGGCAAATTCACCCCTCCACTTT,CASSLGQGANSPLHF
-,TRBD2,TRBJ2-3,TRBV9,16,TGTGCCAGCAGCGTAGAAGATAGCGGGAGGAGAGATACGCAGTATTTT,CASSVEDSGRRDTQYF
-,-,TRBJ1-1,TRBV30,14,TGTGCCTGGAGTGAAAGAGGGCGTCATACGGAAGCTTTCTTT,CAWSERGRHTEAFF
once,TRBD2,TRBJ2-7,TRBV4-1,16,TGCGCCAGCAGCCAAGTGGCGGGGGGGAAGTCCTACGAGCAGTACTTC,CASSQVAGGKSYEQYF
-,-,TRBJ2-3,TRBV7-3,14,TGTGCCAGCAGCTGGTCGGGGGTCACAGATACGCAGTATTTT,CASSWSGVTDTQYF
many,-,TRBJ2-4,TRBV11-2,16,TGTGCCAGCAGCTTAGAAACCCCGGGAGCCAAAAGCATTCAGTACTTC,CASSLETPGAKSIQYF
-,-,TRBJ2-1,TRBV5-8,15,TGTGCCAGCAGCTTGGCTACTACCTCCTACAATGAGCAGTTCTTC,CASSLATTSYNEQFF
-,TRBD2,TRBJ2-3,TRBV7-9,15,TGTGCCAGCAGTTCGACTAGCGGGAACACAGATACGCAGTATTTT,CASSSTSGNTDTQYF
-,-,TRBJ1-5,TRBV6-6,15,TGTGCCAGCAGTCCAGGGGTAGTGGGGAATCAGCCCCAGCATTTT,CASSPGVVGNQPQHF
-,-,TRBJ2-7,TRBV14,17,TGTGCCAGCAGCCAAGGCCGGACACCGGGGGCGCCCTACGAGCAGTACTTC,CASSQGRTPGAPYEQYF
few,TRBD2,TRBJ2-1,TRBV11-2,14,TGTGCCAGCAGGGTAGGCGGGGGGCTCAATGAGCAGTTCTTC,CASRVGGGLNEQFF